These 29 T cell receptor beta chains originate from one sample sequenced in a study of Ad26.COV2.S vaccination and SARS-CoV-2 variants. Treatment specified: around 19 received Ad26.COV2.S at low or high dose, single or two shots; about 5 received placebo; per-sample allocation not given. Day 63 after the first injection of vaccine or placebo was the sampling time. Assay used: immunoSEQ multiplex PCR; TCRdb lists only in-frame clones, some missing. Of about 280,000 clones detected, 80% to 90% appear once; the ten largest clones hold around 3%. This material consisted of peripheral blood, taken in a trial of Ad26.COV2.S vaccine versus placebo. These receptor sequences come from a person aged 18-60 years who received the Ad26.COV2.S COVID-19 vaccine or a placebo.

CDR3 loop: CASSKELAEGDIQYF. CDR3 bases: TGTGCCAGCAGCAAAGAACTAGCGGAGGGGGACATTCAGTACTTC. The chain is built from TRBV5-4 and TRBJ2-4; 8 positions agree with TRBD2. V trimming: 4 bases; J trimming: 8 bases; junction bases outside the gene matches: 11. There are 15 residues in the CDR3. The germline V gene encodes CDR1 SGHNT and CDR2 YYREEE (reference sequence).

The rearrangement uses TRBV6-5 and TRBJ1-5, with TRBD1 matching over 8 bases. The V gene's germline CDR1 is MNHEY and CDR2 SVGAGI. The CDR3 totals 13 residues. V shed 6 bases and J 7 bases; nucleotides not matched to a gene: 5. DNA for the CDR3: TGTGCCAGCAGGGCAGGGGGCCTACAGCCCCAGCATTTT. Translating gives CASRAGGLQPQHF.

The J gene is TRBJ1-2, the V gene TRBV7-9; 7 bases match TRBD1. Losses at the gene ends were 3 bases for V and 7 bases for J; bases not matched to a gene: 5. The CDR3 runs 13 residues. Germline-derived CDR1 and CDR2 are SEHNR and FQNEAQ (reference sequence). CDR3 sequence: CASSFRQGGGYTF. DNA for the CDR3: TGTGCCAGCAGCTTTCGACAGGGAGGTGGCTACACCTTC.

The V and J genes are TRBV5-1 and TRBJ2-1, with 7 bases lining up with TRBD2. V gave up 0 bases and J gave up 3 bases; unmatched junction bases: 3. CDR3 length: 15 amino acids. The V gene's germline CDR1 is SGHRS and CDR2 YFSETQ. As DNA, the CDR3 is TGCGCCAGCAGCTTGGGTTCTAGCGGCTACAATGAGCAGTTCTTC. Protein: CASSLGSSGYNEQFF.

J is TRBJ1-5 and V is TRBV7-8, with D possibly TRBD1 on 5 matching bases. Deletions cut 3 bases from V and 4 bases from J, with 7 bases between. Germline values: CDR1 SGHVS, CDR2 FQNEAQ. This CDR3 contains 13 residues. The DNA of the CDR3 is TGTGCCAGCAGCTTTCCAGGGAATCAGCCCCAGCATTTT. Encoded protein: CASSFPGNQPQHF. The variable domain in full, completed from reference TRBV7-8 and TRBJ1-5, reads GAGVSQSPRYKVAKRGQDVALRCDPISGHVSLFWYQQALGQGPEFLTYFQNEAQLDKSGLPSDRFFAERPEGSVSTLKIQRTQQEDSAVYLCASSFPGNQPQHFGDGTRLSIL.

The V gene is TRBV5-5, the J gene TRBJ2-1, with 7 bases lining up with TRBD1. V trimming: 0 bases; J trimming: 5 bases; junction bases outside the gene matches: 8. This CDR3 is 16 amino acids long. The germline gives CDR1 SGHKS, CDR2 YYEKEE (reference sequence). The CDR3 loop reads CASSLVLDRKNNEQFF. DNA for the CDR3: TGTGCCAGCAGCTTGGTTCTGGACAGGAAAAACAATGAGCAGTTCTTC.

V usage is TRBV5-1 and J usage is TRBJ2-7; 7 nucleotides line up with TRBD1. Trimming at V came to 4 bases and at J to 9 bases, leaving 7 bases not matched to a gene. The CDR3 contains 12 residues. The V gene's germline CDR1 is SGHRS and CDR2 YFSETQ. The CDR3 nucleotides read TGCGCCAGCAGCCTGACAGGGTCCGGGCAGTACTTC. Encoded protein: CASSLTGSGQYF.

The chain carries TRBV2 and TRBJ1-1; tentative D call: TRBD1 (5 bases). The V end lost 6 bases, the J end lost 2 bases, and 10 bases lay between the germline ends. Germline V CDR1 and CDR2: SNHLY, FYNNEI. The CDR3 sequence is 13 residues long. The DNA for the CDR3 is TGTGCCAGCAGCCGCAGGGAAAACACTGAAGCTTTCTTT. Encoded protein: CASSRRENTEAFF.

This clone appeared once. This chain connects TRBV6-2 or TRBV6-3 to TRBJ2-7, with D perhaps matching TRBD2 (5 bases). The V end lost 3 bases, the J end lost 3 bases, and 12 bases lay between the germline ends. CDR1 is MNHEY and CDR2 is SVGEGT in the germline V gene. CDR3 length: 14 residues. This CDR3 is CASSYAGAYYEQYF. Written as DNA, the CDR3 is TGTGCCAGCAGTTATGCGGGCGCATACTACGAGCAGTACTTC.

The rearrangement uses TRBV7-2 and TRBJ2-4; 8 bases align to TRBD1. CDR3 size: 13 residues. The ends lost 5 bases at V and 8 bases at J; junction bases unmatched: 5. Germline loops: CDR1 SGHTA, CDR2 FQGNSA. The CDR3 sequence: CASSRTGQDIQYF. The CDR3 DNA is TGTGCCAGCAGCCGGACAGGGCAGGACATTCAGTACTTC.

In its sample, this clone was seen once. V and J are TRBV6-2 or TRBV6-3 and TRBJ2-7; tentative D call: TRBD2 (6 bases). The V gene's germline CDR1 is MNHEY and CDR2 SVGEGT. The CDR3 spans 14 residues. Trimming stripped 0 bases from V and 1 base from J, with 7 bases between. The CDR3 nucleotides read TGTGCCAGCAGTTACTCGCGGGGATCCTACGAGCAGTACTTC. Its translation: CASSYSRGSYEQYF.

V is TRBV2 and J is TRBJ1-4; no reliable D call. This CDR3 has 14 residues. V was cut by 5 bases and J by 0 bases, with 7 bases left in between. The V gene's germline CDR1 is SNHLY and CDR2 FYNNEI. CDR3 sequence: CASSRLTTNEKLFF. Written as DNA, the CDR3 is TGTGCCAGCAGTCGACTAACAACTAATGAAAAACTGTTTTTT.

This clone was picked up a small number of times. This chain connects TRBV4-2 to TRBJ2-3; 7 positions match TRBD2. Germline-derived CDR1 and CDR2 are LGHNA and YNFKEQ. The CDR3 is 16 amino acids. V shed 1 base and J 2 bases; nucleotides not matched to a gene: 6. Here the CDR3 reads CASSQVLAEPTDTQYF. The CDR3 nucleotides are TGTGCCAGCAGCCAAGTCCTAGCGGAGCCCACAGATACGCAGTATTTT.

The chain links TRBV4-1 to TRBJ2-5; D unresolved. This CDR3 is built from 16 residues. Germline V lookup: CDR1 MGHRA, CDR2 YSYEKL. The V end lost 0 bases, the J end lost 3 bases, and 14 bases lay between the germline ends. The chain's CDR3 is CASSQEGTDGKETQYF. The CDR3 nucleotides read TGCGCCAGCAGCCAAGAAGGAACGGACGGAAAAGAGACCCAGTACTTC.

V and J are TRBV9 and TRBJ1-6; D uncertain. Germline assignment: CDR1 SGDLS and CDR2 YYNGEE. The CDR3 has 15 amino acids. The V gene lost 0 bases and the J gene lost 6 bases, with 10 bases spanning the gap. DNA for the CDR3: TGTGCCAGCAGCGTAGCTGAGGGAACTAATTCACCCCTCCACTTT. Its translation is CASSVAEGTNSPLHF. The full variable domain, with the rest looked up from reference TRBV9 and TRBJ1-6, is DSGVTQTPKHLITATGQRVTLRCSPRSGDLSVYWYQQSLDQGLQFLIQYYNGEERAKGNILERFSAQQFPDLHSELNLSSLELGDSALYFCASSVAEGTNSPLHFGNGTRLTVT.

The chain is built from TRBV19 and TRBJ1-5; the D gene is possibly TRBD1 (6 bases). Trimming took 6 bases from V and 9 from J, leaving 15 bases between them. From germline, CDR1 is LNHDA and CDR2 SQIVND (reference sequence). This CDR3 has 13 residues. The CDR3 protein is CASRPTGPGPQHF. In DNA form, the CDR3 reads TGTGCCAGTAGGCCGACAGGCCCGGGGCCCCAGCATTTT.

The CDR3 DNA is TGCGCCAGCAGCTTCGGGGGGCAATTGGACACTGAAGCTTTCTTT. It translates to CASSFGGQLDTEAFF. The chain employs TRBV5-1 and TRBJ1-1; tentative D call: TRBD1 (6 bases). Trimming cost V 2 bases and J 3 bases, with 14 bases left between them. Looked up from germline, CDR1 is SGHRS and CDR2 is YFSETQ. This CDR3 region has 15 residues.

This chain joins TRBV18 and TRBJ2-5; the D gene is possibly TRBD1 (5 bases). Germline-derived CDR1 and CDR2 are KGHSH and LQKENI. With 2 bases removed from V and 1 base from J, the gap between germline ends came to 14 bases. This CDR3 contains 16 residues. The CDR3 sequence is CASSPSLLGLQETQYF. The DNA of the CDR3 is TGTGCCAGCTCACCAAGCCTGCTGGGGCTCCAAGAGACCCAGTACTTC.

About this clone itself: Other DNA variants within this sample encode the same CDR3. The genes are TRBV5-1 and TRBJ2-7; D not certain. Germline V gene lookup returns CDR1 SGHRS and CDR2 YFSETQ. Between the trimmed V and J ends, which lost 0 bases and 4 bases, there was a span of 5 bases. The CDR3 consists of 12 residues. The CDR3 DNA is TGCGCCAGCAGCTTGGGAGGTTACGAGCAGTACTTC. It specifies CASSLGGYEQYF.

The chain employs TRBV13 and TRBJ2-2; possible D gene TRBD1, 6 bases. The CDR3 length is 17 residues. Trimming removed 1 base from V and 1 base from J, with 13 bases in between. The germline V gene encodes CDR1 PRHDT and CDR2 FYEKMQ (reference sequence). In DNA, the CDR3 is TGTGCCAGCAGCTTAGCCCCAGGGGCTGTGAACACCGGGGAGCTGTTTTTT. Protein product: CASSLAPGAVNTGELFF.

The chain combines TRBV18 with TRBJ1-4, with a weak D call TRBD1 (5 bases). V lost 6 bases and J lost 6, with 20 bases in between. This CDR3 comprises 16 residues. Per the germline V gene, CDR1 is KGHSH and CDR2 is LQKENI. This chain's CDR3 is CASSPTPDVRDEKLFF. In nucleotides, the CDR3 is TGTGCCAGCTCTCCTACACCCGACGTCAGGGATGAAAAACTGTTTTTT.

This chain uses TRBV6-5 with TRBJ2-1; D is possibly TRBD2 (5 bases). The CDR3 extends over 13 amino acids. The germline V gene has CDR1 MNHEY and CDR2 SVGAGI. Trimming left V 6 bases short and J 6 bases short, with 12 bases between. This CDR3 is CASRAGGRNEQFF. The CDR3 DNA reads TGTGCCAGCAGGGCGGGCGGACGCAATGAGCAGTTCTTC.

This chain joins TRBV28 and TRBJ1-6; 8 bases match TRBD1. The CDR3 consists of 13 residues. V lost 4 bases, J lost 10 bases, and 3 bases stayed unmatched. Germline CDR1 reads MDHEN; CDR2 reads SYDVKM. In DNA form, the CDR3 reads TGTGCCAGCAGTTGGACAGGGCAGTCACCCCTCCACTTT. Residues: CASSWTGQSPLHF.

The chain uses TRBV25-1 and TRBJ2-3; maybe TRBD1 (6 bases). The CDR3 is made up of 15 amino acids. Trimming stripped 8 bases from V and 2 bases from J, with 17 bases between. The germline V gene has CDR1 MGHDK and CDR2 SYGVNS. This chain's CDR3 is CASGGRGRPTDTQYF. As DNA, the CDR3 is TGTGCCAGCGGGGGCCGTGGACGGCCCACAGATACGCAGTATTTT.

The J gene is TRBJ1-2, the V gene TRBV11-2, with D perhaps TRBD1 (5 bases). Per the germline V gene, CDR1 is SGHAT and CDR2 is FQNNGV. V lost 0 bases, J lost 7 bases, and 9 bases lay in between. CDR3 length: 13 amino acids. CDR3 amino acids: CASSLDGGVGYTF. The CDR3 DNA sequence: TGTGCCAGCAGCTTAGATGGGGGGGTTGGCTACACCTTC.

The J gene is TRBJ1-3, the V gene TRBV29-1; 9 nucleotides align to TRBD1. J lost 4 bases, V lost 4 bases, and 2 bases had no gene match. Per the germline V gene, CDR1 is SQVTM and CDR2 is ANQGSEA. This CDR3 has 13 amino acids. The CDR3, as DNA: TGCAGCGTTGGGGGACAGGGAGGAAACACCATATATTTT. Translating it yields CSVGGQGGNTIYF. The variable domain in full, completed from reference TRBV29-1 and TRBJ1-3, reads SAVISQKPSRDICQRGTSLTIQCQVDSQVTMMFWYRQQPGQSLTLIATANQGSEATYESGFVIDKFPISRPNLTFSTLTVSNMSPEDSSIYLCSVGGQGGNTIYFGEGSWLTVV.

The chain combines TRBV6-6 with TRBJ1-1; the D is unclear. The CDR3 has 10 amino acids. Trimming shortened V by 10 bases and J by 3 bases, and 6 bases separated the two germline ends. Germline V gene lookup returns CDR1 MNHNY and CDR2 SVGAGI (reference sequence). The DNA of the CDR3 is TGTGCCACCCGGTACACTGAAGCTTTCTTT. It translates to CATRYTEAFF.

This chain joins TRBV7-9 and TRBJ2-4; D is undetermined. The CDR3 covers 15 residues. Trimming took off 4 bases at V and 2 bases at J, with 12 bases between the two ends. CDR1 and CDR2 from the germline V gene are SEHNR and FQNEAQ (reference sequence). The DNA for the CDR3 is TGTGCCAGCAGCTCTAGTTCCAAAACCAAAAACATTCAGTACTTC. Amino acid sequence: CASSSSSKTKNIQYF.

The chain uses TRBV30 and TRBJ1-2; D unclear. The V end lost 4 bases, the J end lost 8 bases, and 17 bases lay between the germline ends. Looked up from germline, CDR1 is GTSNPN and CDR2 is SVGIG (reference sequence). The CDR3 is 13 amino acids. The DNA of the CDR3 is TGTGCCTGGATCCCTTTCAGCTCTCCCGGCTACACCTTC. Protein: CAWIPFSSPGYTF.